The 26 T cell receptor beta chains in this list originate from one sample, sequenced in a study of T-cell reconstitution after alpha-beta-depleted transplantation in children. Preparing the TCRbeta library involved the use of unique molecular identifiers. MiXCR, run by TCRdb on the PCR reads, gives a single entry per CDR3 protein. Of approximately 590,000 distinct CDR3 sequences listed, 8% to 11% are singletons. Sequenced material: PBMCs from the stem cell graft donor, taken from the stem cell graft. Receptors originate from a human donor who donated a stem cell graft to a child with acute myeloid leukemia.

This clonotype was counted many times. V usage is TRBV20-1 and J usage is TRBJ2-7; D is undetermined. The V end was cut by 5 bases, the J end by 4 bases, with 12 bases between. The germline V gene has CDR1 DFQATT and CDR2 SNEGSKA (reference sequence). This CDR3 comprises 12 residues. CDR3 sequence reads: CSAPRANYEQYF. In nucleotides, the CDR3 is TGCAGTGCTCCCCGGGCCAATTACGAGCAGTACTTC.

This clonotype was found many times. This chain links TRBV9 with TRBJ2-1; 8 positions agree with TRBD2. The germline gives CDR1 SGDLS, CDR2 YYNGEE. The CDR3 covers 20 residues. The trim removed 4 bases at V and 1 base at J, leaving 19 bases unmatched. Here the CDR3 DNA reads TGTGCCAGCAGCCCCCGACCCCCCGGGGGAGCGGGAGAATCCTACAATGAGCAGTTCTTC. Its protein product is CASSPRPPGGAGESYNEQFF.

The chain combines TRBV7-3 with TRBJ1-1, with D maybe TRBD1 (5 bases). V shed 5 bases and J shed 2 bases, with 15 bases lying between them. Germline lookup yields CDR1 SGHTA and CDR2 FQGTGA. The CDR3 runs 15 residues. The CDR3 region has the DNA TGTGCCAGCAGCCGAGGGGCCCGGTCAAACACTGAAGCTTTCTTT. It codes for CASSRGARSNTEAFF.

This clonotype was detected ten times or more. The chain recombines TRBV25-1 with TRBJ2-3; weak D call: TRBD1 (6 bases). The V gene's germline CDR1 is MGHDK and CDR2 SYGVNS. The CDR3 covers 16 residues. Between the trimmed V and J ends, which lost 3 bases and 0 bases, there was a span of 13 bases. This CDR3 is CASSEAGTPSTDTQYF. In nucleotides, the CDR3 is TGTGCCAGCAGTGAGGCCGGGACACCAAGCACAGATACGCAGTATTTT.

The chain couples TRBV29-1 to TRBJ2-5; 8 nucleotides match TRBD2. V trimming: 7 bases; J trimming: 14 bases; junction bases outside the gene matches: 15. Germline CDR1 is SQVTM and CDR2 is ANQGSEA. The CDR3 is made up of 12 amino acids. The DNA of the CDR3 is TGCAGCGGAACTAGCGGCACGCAGAGCCCTTACTTC. This gives the protein CSGTSGTQSPYF. The whole variable domain, filled in from reference TRBV29-1 and TRBJ2-5, reads SAVISQKPSRDICQRGTSLTIQCQVDSQVTMMFWYRQQPGQSLTLIATANQGSEATYESGFVIDKFPISRPNLTFSTLTVSNMSPEDSSIYLCSGTSGTQSPYFGPGTRLLVL.

This clonotype was detected a few times. The V call is TRBV27, the J call TRBJ2-7; unclear D gene. Trimming removed 5 bases at V and 6 bases at J, with 11 bases between. Germline V gene sequence: CDR1 MNHEY, CDR2 SMNVEV (reference sequence). CDR3 length: 12 amino acids. The CDR3 sequence: CASSGPGPEQYF. The CDR3 coding sequence is TGTGCCAGCAGTGGGCCGGGCCCCGAGCAGTACTTC.

V gene TRBV2 combines with J gene TRBJ1-4, with a weak D call TRBD1 (5 bases). Looked up from germline, CDR1 is SNHLY and CDR2 is FYNNEI. The V gene lost 8 bases and the J gene lost 8 bases, with 12 bases spanning the gap. CDR3 length: 12 residues. This CDR3 is CASVGDGEKLFF. The DNA of the CDR3 is TGTGCCAGCGTTGGGGACGGCGAAAAACTGTTTTTT.

This clonotype was seen more than once but under ten times. The chain employs TRBV20-1 and TRBJ2-7; D not resolved. Trimming left V 6 bases short and J 3 bases short, with 18 bases between. This CDR3 is 14 amino acids long. From germline, CDR1 is DFQATT and CDR2 SNEGSKA (reference sequence). DNA of the CDR3: TGCAGTGCAAAAGCCGCCGTGGGGAACTACGAGCAGTACTTC. Translated, it gives CSAKAAVGNYEQYF.

The chain is built from TRBV4-3 and TRBJ2-3; the match to TRBD2 covers 8 bases. The CDR3 is 18 amino acids. With V trimmed by 0 bases and J by 4 bases, 12 bases remained unmatched. Germline assignment: CDR1 LGHNA and CDR2 YSLEER. The CDR3, as DNA: TGCGCCAGCAGCCAAGATTGGGGGGGCGGGAGGCTTGCAGATACGCAGTATTTT. Amino acids: CASSQDWGGGRLADTQYF.

V is TRBV29-1 and J is TRBJ1-2; 8 bases agree with TRBD1. The V gene end was trimmed by 7 bases and the J gene end by 8 bases; junction bases not matched to a gene: 9. Germline loops: CDR1 SQVTM, CDR2 ANQGSEA. This CDR3 region has 12 residues. In DNA, the CDR3 is TGCAGCGCCTCTGGACAGGGCAGAGGCTACACCTTC. It specifies CSASGQGRGYTF.

This clonotype was detected many times. J is TRBJ2-2 and V is TRBV4-2; TRBD2 is a possible D gene (5 bases). Deletions cut 5 bases from V and 0 bases from J, with 13 bases between. The CDR3 covers 16 residues. Looked up from germline, CDR1 is LGHNA and CDR2 is YNFKEQ. The CDR3 coding sequence is TGTGCCAGCAGCTTGCTGGCGGACTCGAACACCGGGGAGCTGTTTTTT. Translated: CASSLLADSNTGELFF.

The CDR3 sequence is CASSFTSGDSYEQYF. CDR3 nucleotides: TGTGCCAGCAGCTTTACTAGCGGGGACTCCTACGAGCAGTACTTC. This chain connects TRBV7-9 to TRBJ2-7, with 10 positions matching TRBD2. The CDR3 runs to 15 residues. The V segment lost 3 bases and the J segment 0 bases; nucleotides outside the gene matches: 2. Germline V gives CDR1 SEHNR, CDR2 FQNEAQ (reference sequence).

The V call is TRBV29-1, the J call TRBJ2-1, with 7 bases that match TRBD2. The CDR3 is 15 amino acids. CDR1 and CDR2 from the germline V gene are SQVTM and ANQGSEA. V shed 1 base and J 4 bases; nucleotides not matched to a gene: 7. The CDR3 DNA reads as TGCAGCGTTGAAGTCAGCGGGAAGATTTACAATGAGCAGTTCTTC. It codes for CSVEVSGKIYNEQFF.

This clonotype was detected a few times. In nucleotides, the CDR3 is TGCGCCAGCAGCTTGGGGGGACTAGGGGAACCCTACGAGCAGTACTTC. This codes for CASSLGGLGEPYEQYF. V usage is TRBV5-1 and J usage is TRBJ2-7; the match to TRBD2 covers 8 bases. The CDR3 is 16 residues long. Germline lookup yields CDR1 SGHRS and CDR2 YFSETQ. V dropped 0 bases and J dropped 2; count of bases not matched to a gene: 7.

This chain links TRBV7-2 with TRBJ2-7; possible D gene TRBD2, 5 bases. The length of the CDR3 is 13 residues. V lost 5 bases to trimming and J lost 3 bases, with 11 bases between them. Germline V CDR1 and CDR2: SGHTA, FQGNSA. The CDR3 DNA is TGTGCCAGCAGCCCCGGGATATACTACGAGCAGTACTTC. Its protein product is CASSPGIYYEQYF. Filled out from reference TRBV7-2 and TRBJ2-7, the complete variable domain reads GAGVSQSPSNKVTEKGKDVELRCDPISGHTALYWYRQSLGQGLEFLIYFQGNSAPDKSGLPSDRFSAERTGGSVSTLTIQRTQQEDSAVYLCASSPGIYYEQYFGPGTRLTVT.

This clonotype was observed a handful of times. This likely comes from a read error, as the CDR3 has no conserved phenylalanine or tryptophan at its end. The DNA is left out, because the CDR3 cannot be placed on it with certainty; the CDR3 is given as TCRdb lists it. V gene TRBV24-1 combines with J gene TRBJ2-1; the table's D call of TRBD2 was not tested on the DNA. From its first to its last residue, the CDR3 has 10 amino acids. Per germline, CDR1 KGHDR and CDR2 SFDVKD. CDR3 sequence: CATSDPSTSV.

The chain has TRBV28 and TRBJ2-7; TRBD2 matches at 9 bases. Trimming took 3 bases from V and 4 from J; bases not matched to a gene: 7. The CDR3 spans 15 residues. Per the germline V gene, CDR1 is MDHEN and CDR2 is SYDVKM. The chain's CDR3 is CASSFTSGRSYEQYF. The CDR3 bases are TGTGCCAGCAGTTTTACCAGCGGGAGGTCTTACGAGCAGTACTTC.

The sample holds a few counts of this clonotype. In DNA form, the CDR3 reads TGCGCCAGCAGCTTGGTGATGGGCGGCGGGGAGCTGTTTTTT. It translates to CASSLVMGGGELFF. V usage is TRBV5-1 and J usage is TRBJ2-2; no definite D call. The CDR3 is made up of 14 amino acids. Germline-derived CDR1 and CDR2 are SGHRS and YFSETQ. Deletions cut 0 bases from V and 7 bases from J, with 10 bases between.

This clonotype was seen only a few times. This chain uses TRBV27 with TRBJ2-1; 15 nucleotides agree with TRBD2. V was clipped by 5 bases and J by 15 bases; unmatched bases: 11. Germline V CDR1 and CDR2: MNHEY, SMNVEV (reference sequence). CDR3 length: 15 residues. The CDR3 DNA sequence: TGTGCCAGCAGTCCGTGGACTAGCGGGAGGGAGTTGCTGTTCTTC. Its translation is CASSPWTSGRELLFF.

In DNA, the CDR3 is TGCGCCAGCAGCTCCGCCCGGGGTGAGCAGTTCTTC. Residues: CASSSARGEQFF. The chain couples TRBV5-1 to TRBJ2-1; TRBD2 might be the D (5 bases). The CDR3 spans 12 residues. Germline V CDR1 and CDR2: SGHRS, YFSETQ. The V end was cut by 3 bases, the J end by 9 bases, with 10 bases between.

There are a few counts of this clonotype. V is TRBV6-1 and J is TRBJ2-7; D is undetermined. V was clipped by 5 bases and J by 3 bases, with 20 bases between them. Germline V gene data show CDR1 as MNHNS and CDR2 as SASEGT. The CDR3 sequence is 16 residues long. CDR3 residues: CASSHPRTKIFYEQYF. CDR3 DNA sequence: TGTGCCAGCAGTCATCCGCGGACGAAAATTTTCTACGAGCAGTACTTC.

J is TRBJ2-4 and V is TRBV7-2; 8 nucleotides agree with TRBD2. The length of the CDR3 is 13 residues. Trimming cost V 4 bases and J 8 bases; bases outside gene matches: 4. CDR1 and CDR2 from the germline V gene are SGHTA and FQGNSA. The CDR3 region has the DNA TGTGCCAGCAGCTCCGGTAGCGGGGACATTCAGTACTTC. Protein product: CASSSGSGDIQYF.

This clonotype was found many times. The chain joins TRBV12-3 or TRBV12-4 to TRBJ2-1; perhaps TRBD2 as D (5 bases). V was cut by 2 bases and J by 4 bases, with 6 bases left in between. The CDR3 runs 13 residues. CDR3: CASSLREYNEQFF. The CDR3 DNA reads TGTGCCAGCAGTTTAAGGGAGTACAATGAGCAGTTCTTC.

This clonotype appeared many times. V usage is TRBV20-1 and J usage is TRBJ2-7; D is ambiguous. The CDR3 runs 12 residues. The V end was cut by 6 bases, the J end by 1 base, with 10 bases between. Germline V lookup: CDR1 DFQATT, CDR2 SNEGSKA (reference sequence). The CDR3 region is CSAPSSSYEQYF. CDR3 coding DNA: TGCAGTGCCCCGAGTAGTTCCTACGAGCAGTACTTC.

In its sample, this clonotype was seen a few times. The chain joins TRBV29-1 to TRBJ2-3; D unclear. The germline V and J ends were trimmed by 4 bases and 3 bases, with 11 bases remaining between them. In germline, CDR1 is SQVTM, CDR2 ANQGSEA. The CDR3 contains 13 residues. The CDR3 coding sequence is TGCAGCGTTGTGAATCCGCTGACAGATACGCAGTATTTT. Amino acid sequence: CSVVNPLTDTQYF.

This clonotype occurred a few times. The chain combines TRBV12-3 or TRBV12-4 with TRBJ2-3, with D tentatively TRBD2 (6 bases). V gave up 4 bases and J gave up 1 base, with 15 bases separating them. The CDR3 spans 16 residues. The CDR3 nucleotides read TGTGCCAGCAGTTCATATACCTGGGAGGGCACAGATACGCAGTATTTT. Protein sequence: CASSSYTWEGTDTQYF.